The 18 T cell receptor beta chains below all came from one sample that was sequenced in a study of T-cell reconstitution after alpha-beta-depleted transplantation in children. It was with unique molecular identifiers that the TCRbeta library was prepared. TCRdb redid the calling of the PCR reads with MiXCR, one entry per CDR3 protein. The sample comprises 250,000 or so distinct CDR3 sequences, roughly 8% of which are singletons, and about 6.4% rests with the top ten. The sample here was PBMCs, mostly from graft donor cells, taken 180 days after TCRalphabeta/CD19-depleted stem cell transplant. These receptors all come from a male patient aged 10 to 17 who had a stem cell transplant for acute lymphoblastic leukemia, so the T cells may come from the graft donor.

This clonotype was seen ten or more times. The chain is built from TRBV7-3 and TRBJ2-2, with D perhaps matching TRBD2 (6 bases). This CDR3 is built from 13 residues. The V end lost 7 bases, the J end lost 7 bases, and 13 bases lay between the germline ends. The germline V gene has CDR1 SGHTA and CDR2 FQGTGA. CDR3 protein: CASNLGRGGELFF. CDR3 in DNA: TGTGCCAGCAACCTTGGGCGGGGCGGGGAGCTGTTTTTT. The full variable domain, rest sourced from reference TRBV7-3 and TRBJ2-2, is GAGVSQTPSNKVTEKGKYVELRCDPISGHTALYWYRQSLGQGPEFLIYFQGTGAADDSGLPNDRFFAVRPEGSVSTLKIQRTERGDSAVYLCASNLGRGGELFFGEGSRLTVL.

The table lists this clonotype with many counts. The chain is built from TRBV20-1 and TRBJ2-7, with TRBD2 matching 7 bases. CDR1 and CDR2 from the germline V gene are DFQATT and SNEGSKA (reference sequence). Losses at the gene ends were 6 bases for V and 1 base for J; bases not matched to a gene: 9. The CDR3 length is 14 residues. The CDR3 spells CSALWTRKSYEQYF. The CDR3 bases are TGCAGTGCCCTCTGGACTAGGAAGTCCTACGAGCAGTACTTC.

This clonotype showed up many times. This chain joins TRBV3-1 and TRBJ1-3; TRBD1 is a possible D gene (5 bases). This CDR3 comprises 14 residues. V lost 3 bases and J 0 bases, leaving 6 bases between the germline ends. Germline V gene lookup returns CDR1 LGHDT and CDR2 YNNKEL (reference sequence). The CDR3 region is CASSQDNSGNTIYF. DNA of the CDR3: TGTGCCAGCAGCCAGGACAACTCTGGAAACACCATATATTTT. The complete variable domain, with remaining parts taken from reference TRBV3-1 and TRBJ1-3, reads DTAVSQTPKYLVTQMGNDKSIKCEQNLGHDTMYWYKQDSKKFLKIMFSYNNKELIINETVPNRFSPKSPDKAHLNLHINSLELGDSAVYFCASSQDNSGNTIYFGEGSWLTVV.

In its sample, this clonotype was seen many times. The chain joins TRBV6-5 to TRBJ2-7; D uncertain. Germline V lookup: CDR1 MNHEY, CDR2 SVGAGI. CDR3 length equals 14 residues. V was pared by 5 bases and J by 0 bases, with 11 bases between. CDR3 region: CASSTGPSSYEQYF. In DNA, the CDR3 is TGTGCCAGCAGTACTGGACCCAGCTCCTACGAGCAGTACTTC.

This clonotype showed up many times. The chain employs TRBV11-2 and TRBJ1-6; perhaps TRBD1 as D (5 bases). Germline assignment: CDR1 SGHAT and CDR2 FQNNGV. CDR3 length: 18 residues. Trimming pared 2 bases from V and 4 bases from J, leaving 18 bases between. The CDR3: CASSLRDRYQQYNSPLHF. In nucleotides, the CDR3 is TGTGCCAGCAGCTTAAGGGACCGATATCAACAATATAATTCACCCCTCCACTTT.

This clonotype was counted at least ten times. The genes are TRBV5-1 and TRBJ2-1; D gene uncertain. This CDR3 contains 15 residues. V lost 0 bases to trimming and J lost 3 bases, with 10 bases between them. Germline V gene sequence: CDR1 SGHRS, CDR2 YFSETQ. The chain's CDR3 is CASSLVQPFYNEQFF. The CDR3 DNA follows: TGCGCCAGCAGCTTGGTTCAGCCCTTCTACAATGAGCAGTTCTTC.

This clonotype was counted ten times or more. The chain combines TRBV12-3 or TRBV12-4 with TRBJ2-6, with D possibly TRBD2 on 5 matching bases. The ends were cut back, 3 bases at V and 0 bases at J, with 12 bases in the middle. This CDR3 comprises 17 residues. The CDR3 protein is CASSFRRASSGANVLTF. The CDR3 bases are TGTGCCAGCAGTTTTAGGCGGGCCTCCTCTGGGGCCAACGTCCTGACTTTC.

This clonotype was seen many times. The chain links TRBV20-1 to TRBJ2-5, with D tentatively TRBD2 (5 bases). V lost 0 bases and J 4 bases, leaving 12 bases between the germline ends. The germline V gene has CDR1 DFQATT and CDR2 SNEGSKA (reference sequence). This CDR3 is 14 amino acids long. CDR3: CSARDSLGRETQYF. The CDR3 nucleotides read TGCAGTGCTAGAGACTCCCTAGGGAGAGAGACCCAGTACTTC.

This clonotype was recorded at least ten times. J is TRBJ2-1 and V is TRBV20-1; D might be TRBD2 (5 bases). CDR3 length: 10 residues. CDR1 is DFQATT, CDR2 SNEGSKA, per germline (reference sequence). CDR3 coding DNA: TGCAGCCTTACTAGTCGTCGGCAGTTCTTC. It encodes CSLTSRRQFF.

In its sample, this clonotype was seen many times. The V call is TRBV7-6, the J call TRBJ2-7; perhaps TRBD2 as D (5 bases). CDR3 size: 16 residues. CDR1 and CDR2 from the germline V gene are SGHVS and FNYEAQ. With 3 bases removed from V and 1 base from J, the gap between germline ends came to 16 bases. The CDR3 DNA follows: TGTGCCAGCAGCTTGAGGGATGGCCTGATTTCCTACGAGCAGTACTTC. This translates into CASSLRDGLISYEQYF.

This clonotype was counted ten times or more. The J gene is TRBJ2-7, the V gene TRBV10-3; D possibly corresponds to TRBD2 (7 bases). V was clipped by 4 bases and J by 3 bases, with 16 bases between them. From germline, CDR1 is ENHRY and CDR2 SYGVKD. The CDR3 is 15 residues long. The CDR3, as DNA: TGTGCCATCAGTGGGGAGGGGGGGGGCGGCTACGAGCAGTACTTC. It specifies CAISGEGGGGYEQYF.

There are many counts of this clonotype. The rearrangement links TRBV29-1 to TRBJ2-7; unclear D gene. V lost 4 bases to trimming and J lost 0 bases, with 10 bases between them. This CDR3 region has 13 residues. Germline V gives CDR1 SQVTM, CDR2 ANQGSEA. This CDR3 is CSVVRLSSYEQYF. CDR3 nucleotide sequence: TGCAGCGTTGTTAGGCTTTCCTCCTACGAGCAGTACTTC.

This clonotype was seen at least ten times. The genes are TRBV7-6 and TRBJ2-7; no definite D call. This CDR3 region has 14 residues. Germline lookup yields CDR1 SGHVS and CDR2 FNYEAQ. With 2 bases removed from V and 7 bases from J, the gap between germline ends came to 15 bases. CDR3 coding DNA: TGTGCCAGCAGCTTAACCGACGCTACCCATGAGCAGTACTTC. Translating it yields CASSLTDATHEQYF. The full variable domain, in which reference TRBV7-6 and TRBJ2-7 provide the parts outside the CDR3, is GAGVSQSPRYKVTKRGQDVALRCDPISGHVSLYWYRQALGQGPEFLTYFNYEAQQDKSGLPNDRFSAERPEGSISTLTIQRTEQRDSAMYRCASSLTDATHEQYFGPGTRLTVT.

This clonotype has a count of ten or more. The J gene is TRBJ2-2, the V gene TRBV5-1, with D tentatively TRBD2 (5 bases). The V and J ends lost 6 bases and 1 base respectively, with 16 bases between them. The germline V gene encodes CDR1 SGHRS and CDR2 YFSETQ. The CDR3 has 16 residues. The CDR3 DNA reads TGCGCCAGCAAGCCCTTCTTACTAGAGAACACCGGGGAGCTGTTTTTT. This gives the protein CASKPFLLENTGELFF.

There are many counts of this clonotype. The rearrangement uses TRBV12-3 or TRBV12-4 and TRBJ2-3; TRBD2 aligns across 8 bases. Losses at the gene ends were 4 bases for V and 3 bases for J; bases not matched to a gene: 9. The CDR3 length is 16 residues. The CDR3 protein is CASSWTSLGRTDTQYF. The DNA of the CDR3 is TGTGCCAGCAGTTGGACTAGCCTTGGGAGGACAGATACGCAGTATTTT.

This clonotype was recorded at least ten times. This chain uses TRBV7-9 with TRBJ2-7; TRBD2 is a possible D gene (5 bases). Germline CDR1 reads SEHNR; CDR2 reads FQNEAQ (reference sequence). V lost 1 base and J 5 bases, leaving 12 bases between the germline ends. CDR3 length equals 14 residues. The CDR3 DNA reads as TGTGCCAGCAGCTTAGAAGGAGGAATCGACGAGCAGTACTTC. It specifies CASSLEGGIDEQYF.

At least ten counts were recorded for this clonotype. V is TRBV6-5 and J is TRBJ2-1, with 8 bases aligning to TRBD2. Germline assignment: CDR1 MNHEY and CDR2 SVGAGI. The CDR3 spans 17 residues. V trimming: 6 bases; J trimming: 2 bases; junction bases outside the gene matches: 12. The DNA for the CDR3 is TGTGCCAGCAGCGGGTGGGGGACTAGTTCCCCCTACAATGAGCAGTTCTTC. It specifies CASSGWGTSSPYNEQFF.

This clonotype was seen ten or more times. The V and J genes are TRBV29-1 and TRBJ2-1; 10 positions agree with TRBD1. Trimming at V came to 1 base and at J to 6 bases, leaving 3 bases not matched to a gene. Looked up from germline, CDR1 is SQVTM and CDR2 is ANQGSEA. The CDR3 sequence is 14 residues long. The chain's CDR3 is CSVEGQGASNEQFF. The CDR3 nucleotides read TGCAGCGTTGAAGGACAGGGGGCGTCCAATGAGCAGTTCTTC.